These T cell receptor beta chains were read from a single sample in a study of vaccination and CD4 T cells after COVID-19. These receptors' targets are unknown. From the PCR reads, TCRdb called clonotypes with MiXCR, one entry per CDR3 protein. The table has about 5,000 distinct CDR3 sequences, approximately 61% seen once. Sequencing was done on a sample of CD4+ T cells from blood, cultured in vitro. The receptors come from a human donor in good health. CDR3s include the opening cysteine and the closing phenylalanine or tryptophan. D genes are given only for firm matches. Clone size is shown for a subset of rows, as once, few, many or a class of expanded clone.

d_call cdr3_length j_call clone_size v_call cdr3_nt cdr3_aa
TRBD1 16 TRBJ2-7 . TRBV9 TGTGCCAGCAGCGTAACGGGGACAGGGAAATTGAACGAGCAGTACTTC CASSVTGTGKLNEQYF
. 12 TRBJ1-1 . TRBV19 TGTGCCAGCATACAGGGAGCCGCTGAAGCTTTCTTT CASIQGAAEAFF
. 16 TRBJ1-3 few TRBV4-3 TGCGCCAGCAGCCAAGAATTATTAGTGATTGGAAACACCATATATTTT CASSQELLVIGNTIYF
. 13 TRBJ2-7 . TRBV6-2/TRBV6-3 TGTGCCAGCAGTTACGGAGGGGGCGCCGAGCAGTACTTC CASSYGGGAEQYF
. 16 TRBJ1-2 once TRBV28 TGTGCCAGCAGTAACCGCCGGGACTTTACCAGCTATGGCTACACCTTC CASSNRRDFTSYGYTF
. 14 TRBJ2-7 . TRBV12-3/TRBV12-4 TGTGCCAGCAGCCCAGCCAGTCTCACCTACGAGCAGTACTTC CASSPASLTYEQYF
. 13 TRBJ1-1 . TRBV19 TGTGCCAGTGGGCGAGGGGAAGGCACTGAAGCTTTCTTT CASGRGEGTEAFF
. 16 TRBJ1-2 . TRBV28 TGTGCCAGCAGTTTCTCGGCGGCAGCCCGCGATTATGGCTACACCTTC CASSFSAAARDYGYTF
. 17 TRBJ1-2 once TRBV6-4 TGTGCCAGCAGTGACTCTTCGCTGGGCCAGACCAAGACAGGCTACACCTTC CASSDSSLGQTKTGYTF
. 14 TRBJ1-5 . TRBV28 TGTGCCAGCAGTCCCCTAGGCCCGAGTGAACCCCAGCATTTT CASSPLGPSEPQHF
TRBD2 19 TRBJ2-4 . TRBV4-1 TGCGCCAGCAGCCTTACCGGGGGTAGCGGGAGGTCGGTCAAAAACATTCAGTACTTC CASSLTGGSGRSVKNIQYF
. 15 TRBJ1-2 . TRBV28 TGTGCCAGCAGTTTGGTGGGTGAAGGAAACTATGGCTACACCTTC CASSLVGEGNYGYTF
. 13 TRBJ1-1 . TRBV10-3 TGTGCCATCAGTATGACAGGGAACACTGAAGCTTTCTTT CAISMTGNTEAFF
TRBD2 18 TRBJ2-1 . TRBV6-4 TGTGCCAGCAGTGACTCACTAGCGGGGGGTCCCTCCTACAATGAGCAGTTCTTC CASSDSLAGGPSYNEQFF
. 14 TRBJ1-5 . TRBV2 TGTGCCAGCAAAAGGCAGGGTGGCAATCAGCCCCAGCATTTT CASKRQGGNQPQHF
. 19 TRBJ2-6 . TRBV5-5 TGTGCCAGCACCATAGGGGTCGTGACCACCAGCTCTGGGGCCAACGTCCTGACTTTC CASTIGVVTTSSGANVLTF
. 18 TRBJ2-3 . TRBV6-5 TGTGCCAGCAGTTACTCAGGGGGCGGGGGGCGTCTCACAGATACGCAGTATTTT CASSYSGGGGRLTDTQYF
. 11 TRBJ1-1 . TRBV10-3 TGTGCCATCAGGGGGGTGGCTGAAGCTTTCTTT CAIRGVAEAFF
TRBD2 16 TRBJ2-1 . TRBV14 TGTGCCAGCAGCCCCATACCGGGACTAGTCACCGATGAGCAGTTCTTC CASSPIPGLVTDEQFF
. 16 TRBJ1-2 once TRBV7-2 TGTGCCAGCAGCTTATTTCCGGGCCCTCTAAGGGATGGCTACACCTTC CASSLFPGPLRDGYTF
. 14 TRBJ1-2 . TRBV12-3/TRBV12-4 TGTGCCAGCAGTCAGACAGGCACAGCTTATGGCTACACCTTC CASSQTGTAYGYTF
. 14 TRBJ1-6 . TRBV25-1 TGTGCCTCGTCAGGAGGCTCCTATAATTCACCCCTCCACTTT CASSGGSYNSPLHF
. 12 TRBJ1-1 few TRBV6-1 TGTGCCAGCACCCAAAAAGGGCCTGAAGCTTTCTTT CASTQKGPEAFF
. 12 TRBJ1-2 . TRBV19 TGTGCCAGTAGTGGGGACCCGGGTGGCTACACCTTC CASSGDPGGYTF
TRBD1 16 TRBJ1-2 . TRBV5-3 TGTGCCAGCAGCTTGGGTGGGACAGGGTCGCTCTATGGCTACACCTTC CASSLGGTGSLYGYTF
. 15 TRBJ1-5 few TRBV27 TGTGCCAGCAGACTATTGGGGCCAGGAAGGCAGCCCCAGCATTTT CASRLLGPGRQPQHF